This T cell receptor (beta chain) derives from a study of OX40 agonist ivuxolimab in advanced cancers. Method: immunoSEQ multiplex PCR; TCRdb's copy keeps in-frame clones and lacks some. The profile shows about 36,000 clones, around 80% of them singletons. Study findings and constraints: Within 6 weeks, CD4+ and CD8+ blood T cells expanded clonally at 0.1 to 3.0 mg/kg.

Trimming removed 3 bases from V and 2 bases from J, with 11 bases in between. CDR3 length: 14 amino acids. The germline gives CDR1 MNHEY, CDR2 SMNVEV (reference sequence). Regarding this clone: Its antigen is currently unknown.

This receptor was obtained from an adult with an advanced solid tumor such as melanoma, head and neck, liver or kidney cancer. The sequencing here drew on CD4+ or CD8+ T cells sorted from blood, taken in a trial of the OX40 agonist ivuxolimab. The chain carries TRBV27 and TRBJ2-7; D call uncertain. The CDR3, as DNA: TGTGCCAGCAGTTTCTCAGGACCCGCCTACGAGCAGTACTTC. Protein: CASSFSGPAYEQYF.